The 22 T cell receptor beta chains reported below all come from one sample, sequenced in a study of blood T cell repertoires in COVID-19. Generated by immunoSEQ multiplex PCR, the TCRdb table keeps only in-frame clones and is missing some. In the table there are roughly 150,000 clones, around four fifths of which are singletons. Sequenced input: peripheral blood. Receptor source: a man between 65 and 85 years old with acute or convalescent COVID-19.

CDR3 in amino acids: CASSQGTVTETQYF. In nucleotides, the CDR3 is TGTGCCAGCAGCCAAGGGACAGTGACGGAGACCCAGTACTTC. This chain connects TRBV3-1 (or the pseudogene TRBV3-2) to TRBJ2-5; D perhaps matches TRBD1 (6 bases). CDR1 LGHDT and CDR2 YNNKEL come from the germline V gene (reference sequence). The CDR3 has 14 residues. V lost 1 base and J lost 5, with 11 bases in between.

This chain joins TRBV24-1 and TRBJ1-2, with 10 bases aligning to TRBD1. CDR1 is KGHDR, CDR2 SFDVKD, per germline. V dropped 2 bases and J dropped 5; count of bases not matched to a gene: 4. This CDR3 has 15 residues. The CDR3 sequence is CATSDSGQGLYGYTF. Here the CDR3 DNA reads TGTGCCACCAGTGATTCGGGACAGGGGTTGTATGGCTACACCTTC.

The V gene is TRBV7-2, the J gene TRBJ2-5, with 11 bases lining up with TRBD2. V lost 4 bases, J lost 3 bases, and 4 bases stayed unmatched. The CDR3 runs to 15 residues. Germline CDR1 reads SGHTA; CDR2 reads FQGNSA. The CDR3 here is CASSWKTSGKETQYF. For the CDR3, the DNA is TGTGCCAGCAGCTGGAAGACTAGCGGGAAAGAGACCCAGTACTTC.

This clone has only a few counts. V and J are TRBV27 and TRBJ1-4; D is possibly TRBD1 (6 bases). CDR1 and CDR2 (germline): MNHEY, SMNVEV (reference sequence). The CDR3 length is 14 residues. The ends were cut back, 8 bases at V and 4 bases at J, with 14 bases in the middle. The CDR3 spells CASGRTAYNEKLFF. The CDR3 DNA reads TGTGCCAGCGGAAGGACAGCGTATAATGAAAAACTGTTTTTT.

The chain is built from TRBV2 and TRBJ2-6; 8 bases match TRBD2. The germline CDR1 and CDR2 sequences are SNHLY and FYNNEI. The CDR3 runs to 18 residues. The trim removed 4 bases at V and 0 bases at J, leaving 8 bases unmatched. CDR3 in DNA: TGTGCCAGCAGTGGCCTGTCGGGAGGGCCCTCTGGGGCCAACGTCCTGACTTTC. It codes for CASSGLSGGPSGANVLTF.

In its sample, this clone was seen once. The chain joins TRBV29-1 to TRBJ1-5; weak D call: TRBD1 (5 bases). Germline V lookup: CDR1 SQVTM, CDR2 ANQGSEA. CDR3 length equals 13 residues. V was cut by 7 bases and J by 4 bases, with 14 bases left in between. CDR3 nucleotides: TGCAGCGCCGGTAACGGGGGAAATCAGCCCCAGCATTTT. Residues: CSAGNGGNQPQHF.

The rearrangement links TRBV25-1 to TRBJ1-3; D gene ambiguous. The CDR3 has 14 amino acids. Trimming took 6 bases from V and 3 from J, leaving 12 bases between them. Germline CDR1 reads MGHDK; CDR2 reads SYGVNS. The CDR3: CASSAEVFGNTIYF. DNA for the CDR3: TGTGCCAGCAGCGCCGAGGTCTTTGGAAACACCATATATTTT.

The CDR3 DNA follows: TGTGCCAGTGGACAGGGGACGAACACTGAAGCTTTCTTT. It encodes CASGQGTNTEAFF. The rearrangement joins TRBV19 to TRBJ1-1; 9 nucleotides line up with TRBD1. Germline-derived CDR1 and CDR2 are LNHDA and SQIVND (reference sequence). Trimming at V came to 8 bases and at J to 1 base, leaving 2 bases not matched to a gene. The CDR3 is 13 residues long.

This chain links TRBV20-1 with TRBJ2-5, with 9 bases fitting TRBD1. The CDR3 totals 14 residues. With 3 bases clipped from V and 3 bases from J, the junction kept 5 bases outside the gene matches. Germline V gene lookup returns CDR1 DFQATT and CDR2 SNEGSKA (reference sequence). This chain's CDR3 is CSASGQGREETQYF. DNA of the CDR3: TGCAGTGCTAGTGGACAGGGGAGGGAAGAGACCCAGTACTTC.

The CDR3 protein is CASSSGVTYNEQFF. CDR3 DNA sequence: TGCGCCAGCAGCAGCGGGGTCACCTACAATGAGCAGTTCTTC. V usage is TRBV5-1 and J usage is TRBJ2-1, with 7 bases identical to TRBD2. Germline CDR1 SGHRS, CDR2 YFSETQ. The CDR3 runs 14 residues. V shed 4 bases and J 2 bases; nucleotides not matched to a gene: 3.

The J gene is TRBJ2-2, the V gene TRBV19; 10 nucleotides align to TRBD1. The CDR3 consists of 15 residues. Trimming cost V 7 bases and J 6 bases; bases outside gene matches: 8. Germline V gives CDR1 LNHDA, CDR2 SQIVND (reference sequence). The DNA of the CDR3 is TGTGCCAGTAAACCGGGACAGGGGAATGCCGGGGAGCTGTTTTTT. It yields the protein CASKPGQGNAGELFF.

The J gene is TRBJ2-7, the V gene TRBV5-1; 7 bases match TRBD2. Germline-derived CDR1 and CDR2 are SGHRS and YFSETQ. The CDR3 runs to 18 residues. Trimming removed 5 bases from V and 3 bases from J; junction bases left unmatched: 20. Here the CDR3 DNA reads TGCGCCAGCAGTTTATCCCCAGCTGGCGGGAGAGGTAACTACGAGCAGTACTTC. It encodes CASSLSPAGGRGNYEQYF.

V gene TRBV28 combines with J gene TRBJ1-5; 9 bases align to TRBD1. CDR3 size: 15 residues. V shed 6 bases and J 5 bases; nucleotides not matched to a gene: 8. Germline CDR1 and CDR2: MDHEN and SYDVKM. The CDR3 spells CASSPPGQGYQPQHF. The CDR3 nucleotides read TGTGCCAGCAGCCCCCCGGGACAGGGTTATCAGCCCCAGCATTTT.

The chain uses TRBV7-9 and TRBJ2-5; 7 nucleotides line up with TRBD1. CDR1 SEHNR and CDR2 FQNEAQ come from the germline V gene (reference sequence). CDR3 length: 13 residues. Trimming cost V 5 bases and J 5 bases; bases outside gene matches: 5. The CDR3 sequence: CASSTTGEETQYF. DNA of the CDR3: TGTGCCAGCAGCACAACAGGGGAGGAGACCCAGTACTTC.

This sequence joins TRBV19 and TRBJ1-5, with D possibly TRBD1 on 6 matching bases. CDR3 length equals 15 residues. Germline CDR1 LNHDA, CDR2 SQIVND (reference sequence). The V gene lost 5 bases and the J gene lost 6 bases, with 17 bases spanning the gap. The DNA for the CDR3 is TGTGCCAGTAGTCCAAGTGGACAGAGCGGTCAGCCCCAGCATTTT. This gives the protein CASSPSGQSGQPQHF.

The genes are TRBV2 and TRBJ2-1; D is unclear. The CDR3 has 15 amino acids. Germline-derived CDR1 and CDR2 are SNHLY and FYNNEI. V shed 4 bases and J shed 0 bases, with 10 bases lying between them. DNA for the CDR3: TGTGCCAGCAGTGGCTTGCGGAGCTCCTACAATGAGCAGTTCTTC. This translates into CASSGLRSSYNEQFF. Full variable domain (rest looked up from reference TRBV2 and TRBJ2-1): EPEVTQTPSHQVTQMGQEVILRCVPISNHLYFYWYRQILGQKVEFLVSFYNNEISEKSEIFDDQFSVERPDGSNFTLKIRSTKLEDSAMYFCASSGLRSSYNEQFFGPGTRLTVL.

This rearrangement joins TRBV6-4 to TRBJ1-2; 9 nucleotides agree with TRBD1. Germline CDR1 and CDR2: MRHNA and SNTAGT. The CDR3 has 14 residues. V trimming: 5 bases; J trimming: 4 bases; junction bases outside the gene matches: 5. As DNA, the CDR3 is TGTGCCAGCAGTCCGGGACAGGGCGGCTATGGCTACACCTTC. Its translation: CASSPGQGGYGYTF.

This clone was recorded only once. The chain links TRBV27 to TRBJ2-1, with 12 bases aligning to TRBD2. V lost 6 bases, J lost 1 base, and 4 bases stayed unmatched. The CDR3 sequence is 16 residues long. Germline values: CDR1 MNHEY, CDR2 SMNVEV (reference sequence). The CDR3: CASRKLAGGSYNEQFF. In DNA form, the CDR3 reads TGTGCCAGCAGAAAACTAGCGGGAGGTTCCTACAATGAGCAGTTCTTC.

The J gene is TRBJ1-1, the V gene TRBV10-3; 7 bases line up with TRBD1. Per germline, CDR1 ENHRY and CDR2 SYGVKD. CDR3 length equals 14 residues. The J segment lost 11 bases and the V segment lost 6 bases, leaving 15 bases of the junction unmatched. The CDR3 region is CAISRDSPPVRAFF. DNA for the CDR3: TGTGCCATCAGCCGGGACAGCCCCCCGGTTAGGGCTTTCTTT.

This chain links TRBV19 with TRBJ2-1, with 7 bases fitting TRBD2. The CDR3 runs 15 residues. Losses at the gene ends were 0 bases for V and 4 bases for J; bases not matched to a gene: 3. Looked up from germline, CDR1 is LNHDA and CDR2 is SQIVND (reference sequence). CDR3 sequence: CASSIEGTTYNEQFF. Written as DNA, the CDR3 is TGTGCCAGTAGTATAGAGGGGACTACTTACAATGAGCAGTTCTTC.

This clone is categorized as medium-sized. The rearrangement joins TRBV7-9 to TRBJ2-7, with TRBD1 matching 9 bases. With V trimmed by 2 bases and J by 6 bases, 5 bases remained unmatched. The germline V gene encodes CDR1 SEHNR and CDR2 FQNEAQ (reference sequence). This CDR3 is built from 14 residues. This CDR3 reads CASSLTGGSGEQYF. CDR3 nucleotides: TGTGCCAGCAGCTTAACAGGGGGCTCGGGCGAGCAGTACTTC.

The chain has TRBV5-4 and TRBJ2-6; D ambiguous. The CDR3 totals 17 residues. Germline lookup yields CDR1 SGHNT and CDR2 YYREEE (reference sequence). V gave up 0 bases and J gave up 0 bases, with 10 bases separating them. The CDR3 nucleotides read TGTGCCAGCAGCTTGGCCGTCAAGAGCTCTGGGGCCAACGTCCTGACTTTC. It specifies CASSLAVKSSGANVLTF. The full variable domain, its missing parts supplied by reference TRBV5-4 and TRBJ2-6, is ETGVTQSPTHLIKTRGQQVTLRCSSQSGHNTVSWYQQALGQGPQFIFQYYREEENGRGNFPPRFSGLQFPNYSSELNVNALELDDSALYLCASSLAVKSSGANVLTFGAGSRLTVL.